The sequence of this T cell receptor (beta chain) was determined in a study of response to subunit inactivated influenza vaccine. The V gene lost 1 base and the J gene lost 4 bases, with 10 bases spanning the gap. From germline, CDR1 is KGHDR and CDR2 SFDVKD. The CDR3 totals 16 residues. In its sample, this clonotype was seen a few times. Its antigen is not identified. Study-wide results and caveats: Few new T cells, the authors suggested, are recruited by each seasonal influenza vaccination.

TCRdb re-derived calls from the RT-PCR reads in MiXCR, one entry per CDR3 protein. The table shows more than 600,000 distinct CDR3 sequences, with 18% occurring only once. The J gene is TRBJ2-6, the V gene TRBV24-1; TRBD1 might be the D (5 bases). The clonotype originates from a man aged 50-60 years who received an inactivated influenza vaccine. The source was PBMCs from blood, collected roughly 5 days after vaccination. The CDR3 is CATSDFGAAGANVLTF. The DNA for the CDR3 is TGTGCCACCAGTGATTTTGGGGCAGCGGGGGCCAACGTCCTGACTTTC.